Shown below are 28 T cell receptor beta chains from a single sample sequenced in a study of cytomegalovirus exposure and HLA in healthy donors. The PCR ran on 60 Vbeta and 13 Jbeta primers. Sequenced by immunoSEQ multiplex PCR; TCRdb stores in-frame clones only, minus some. The sample includes about 150,000 clones, around 72% of them seen just once. Sequencing used PBMCs. The receptors stem from a middle-aged man in good health and CMV-seronegative.

Points on this clone: Distinct nucleotide sequences in the sample also encode this CDR3. The V call is TRBV29-1, the J call TRBJ2-4, with D possibly matching TRBD1 (5 bases). Germline V gene data show CDR1 as SQVTM and CDR2 as ANQGSEA. The CDR3 loop spans 13 amino acids. V was cut by 1 base and J by 3 bases, with 7 bases left in between. CDR3 residues: CSVEGQGKNIQYF. The CDR3 DNA follows: TGCAGCGTTGAAGGGCAGGGCAAAAACATTCAGTACTTC.

V and J are TRBV5-4 and TRBJ2-7; TRBD2 matches 8 bases. Germline-derived CDR1 and CDR2 are SGHNT and YYREEE (reference sequence). The CDR3 has 14 amino acids. V trimming: 5 bases; J trimming: 4 bases; junction bases outside the gene matches: 8. The CDR3 coding sequence is TGTGCCAGCAGTCGGACTAGCCAGAATTACGAGCAGTACTTC. Translating gives CASSRTSQNYEQYF.

This clone was recorded only once. The chain has TRBV4-1 and TRBJ2-7, with D tentatively TRBD2 (5 bases). Per the germline V gene, CDR1 is MGHRA and CDR2 is YSYEKL. CDR3 length equals 14 residues. V was clipped by 2 bases and J by 3 bases, with 11 bases between them. The CDR3 DNA follows: TGCGCCAGCAGCCAACGTGAGGGAGTCTACGAGCAGTACTTC. As protein: CASSQREGVYEQYF.

The rearrangement links TRBV30 to TRBJ2-7, with D unresolved. V was pared by 5 bases and J by 0 bases, with 11 bases between. Looked up from germline, CDR1 is GTSNPN and CDR2 is SVGIG (reference sequence). The CDR3 runs to 13 residues. The CDR3, as DNA: TGTGCCTGGGAAAGAGGTACCTCCTACGAGCAGTACTTC. This gives the protein CAWERGTSYEQYF.

The chain recombines TRBV25-1 with TRBJ2-1, with 8 bases that match TRBD2. The CDR3 runs 15 residues. The germline gives CDR1 MGHDK, CDR2 SYGVNS. The V segment lost 4 bases and the J segment 8 bases; nucleotides outside the gene matches: 10. The CDR3 protein is CASSASGTRYYEQFF. The CDR3 DNA follows: TGTGCCAGCAGTGCTTCCGGGACTAGGTATTATGAGCAGTTCTTC.

The genes are TRBV19 and TRBJ2-7; a possible D gene is TRBD2 (6 bases). The CDR3 is 14 residues long. Between the trimmed V and J ends, which lost 6 bases and 0 bases, there was a span of 12 bases. CDR1 and CDR2 (germline): LNHDA, SQIVND (reference sequence). CDR3 nucleotide sequence: TGTGCCAGTAGCGAAGGGAGGCTCTCCTACGAGCAGTACTTC. Translated: CASSEGRLSYEQYF.

The rearrangement links TRBV7-2 to TRBJ1-5; TRBD1 aligns across 8 bases. Trimming removed 5 bases from V and 6 bases from J; junction bases left unmatched: 12. This CDR3 region has 16 residues. Germline loops: CDR1 SGHTA, CDR2 FQGNSA. CDR3 region: CASSPRTGSGVQPQHF. In nucleotides, the CDR3 is TGTGCCAGCAGCCCTCGGACAGGGTCGGGGGTTCAGCCCCAGCATTTT.

Here the CDR3 reads CASMREYEQFF. In DNA, the CDR3 is TGTGCCAGCATGCGGGAGTATGAGCAGTTCTTC. V and J are TRBV27 and TRBJ2-1; TRBD2 agrees at 7 bases. V lost 7 bases to trimming and J lost 8 bases; unmatched junction nucleotides: 2. The CDR3 contains 11 residues. In germline, CDR1 is MNHEY, CDR2 SMNVEV (reference sequence).

This clone was observed once. This chain joins TRBV6-1 and TRBJ1-5; the D gene is possibly TRBD1 (6 bases). V lost 7 bases, J lost 0 bases, and 13 bases lay in between. The CDR3 runs to 15 residues. CDR1 and CDR2 from the germline V gene are MNHNS and SASEGT. This CDR3 is CASILIRGSNQPQHF. The CDR3 coding sequence is TGTGCCAGCATTCTGATCAGGGGTAGCAATCAGCCCCAGCATTTT.

V and J are TRBV6-5 and TRBJ1-1; D possibly corresponds to TRBD1 (5 bases). V lost 0 bases and J 1 base, leaving 9 bases between the germline ends. Germline V gives CDR1 MNHEY, CDR2 SVGAGI. The CDR3 length is 15 residues. The CDR3, as DNA: TGTGCCAGCAGTTACTCAGGGGCCACGAACACTGAAGCTTTCTTT. This gives the protein CASSYSGATNTEAFF.

This rearrangement joins TRBV28 to TRBJ2-7, with D perhaps TRBD2 (5 bases). V lost 5 bases, J lost 7 bases, and 21 bases lay in between. The V gene's germline CDR1 is MDHEN and CDR2 SYDVKM. The length of the CDR3 is 15 residues. As DNA, the CDR3 is TGTGCCAGCAGTCCGGAATACCGGGAAATTAAGGAGCAGTACTTC. This translates into CASSPEYREIKEQYF.

The chain carries TRBV5-1 and TRBJ2-1; 11 positions match TRBD2. Looked up from germline, CDR1 is SGHRS and CDR2 is YFSETQ. The ends lost 0 bases at V and 5 bases at J; junction bases unmatched: 4. The CDR3 runs 16 residues. CDR3: CASSLDRLAGHNEQFF. Here the CDR3 DNA reads TGCGCCAGCAGCTTGGATAGACTAGCGGGACACAATGAGCAGTTCTTC. Combining the CDR3 with reference TRBV5-1 and TRBJ2-1 gives the whole variable domain KAGVTQTPRYLIKTRGQQVTLSCSPISGHRSVSWYQQTPGQGLQFLFEYFSETQRNKGNFPGRFSGRQFSNSRSEMNVSTLELGDSALYLCASSLDRLAGHNEQFFGPGTRLTVL.

The V gene is TRBV6-1, the J gene TRBJ1-5; weak D call: TRBD1 (6 bases). The V gene lost 7 bases and the J gene lost 5 bases, with 15 bases spanning the gap. CDR1 is MNHNS and CDR2 is SASEGT in the germline V gene. The CDR3 has 14 residues. The chain's CDR3 is CASTRKGGHQPQHF. The CDR3 coding sequence is TGTGCCAGCACTAGAAAAGGGGGTCATCAGCCCCAGCATTTT.

The chain links TRBV6-1 to TRBJ2-1; 9 nucleotides agree with TRBD2. Germline loops: CDR1 MNHNS, CDR2 SASEGT. This CDR3 spans 14 amino acids. V shed 2 bases and J 6 bases; nucleotides not matched to a gene: 2. CDR3 loop: CASSEISGSNEQFF. CDR3 in DNA: TGTGCCAGCAGTGAAATTAGCGGGAGCAATGAGCAGTTCTTC.

The chain joins TRBV6-5 to TRBJ2-7, with D possibly being TRBD1 (6 bases). CDR1 and CDR2 (germline): MNHEY, SVGAGI. This CDR3 comprises 14 residues. Trimming took 2 bases from V and 7 from J, leaving 15 bases between them. The CDR3 region is CASSYQGPQGEQYF. As DNA, the CDR3 is TGTGCCAGCAGTTACCAGGGGCCGCAGGGGGAGCAGTACTTC.

The chain combines TRBV12-5 with TRBJ2-1; 7 nucleotides agree with TRBD1. The CDR3 is 14 amino acids. From germline, CDR1 is LGHNT and CDR2 FRNRAP. The junction had 5 bases not matched to a gene; V was cut back by 5 bases and J by 4 bases. The CDR3 region is CASGLGQLYNEQFF. The CDR3 DNA is TGTGCTAGTGGTCTGGGACAGCTTTACAATGAGCAGTTCTTC.

The rearrangement uses TRBV7-9 and TRBJ2-2, with 8 bases lining up with TRBD2. This CDR3 has 13 residues. CDR1 and CDR2 from the germline V gene are SEHNR and FQNEAQ (reference sequence). V was pared by 8 bases and J by 5 bases, with 4 bases of the junction left unmatched. This CDR3 reads CASASGGTGELFF. The CDR3 nucleotides read TGTGCCAGCGCCTCGGGGGGGACCGGGGAGCTGTTTTTT.

J is TRBJ2-1 and V is TRBV11-2; 9 bases match TRBD2. V lost 4 bases, J lost 8 bases, and 9 bases stayed unmatched. Germline V gives CDR1 SGHAT, CDR2 FQNNGV. The CDR3 totals 15 residues. Written as DNA, the CDR3 is TGTGCCAGCAGCTCAGGGGTAGCGGGAGTTTATGAGCAGTTCTTC. The encoded protein is CASSSGVAGVYEQFF.

A few counts support this clone. This chain links TRBV10-1 with TRBJ2-3; 7 bases are a match to TRBD1. This CDR3 spans 13 amino acids. Germline loops: CDR1 WNHNN, CDR2 SYGVQD (reference sequence). J was trimmed by 3 bases and V by 6 bases; bases with no gene match: 3. Here the CDR3 DNA reads TGCGCCAGCAGCGAGGGGGCTACAGATACGCAGTATTTT. Its protein product is CASSEGATDTQYF.

This sequence joins TRBV9 and TRBJ2-3, with no clear D. The CDR3 runs 15 residues. Trimming removed 7 bases from V and 3 bases from J, with 18 bases in between. The germline CDR1 and CDR2 sequences are SGDLS and YYNGEE. DNA of the CDR3: TGTGCCAGCGGGCACGATGTGATGGCTACAGATACGCAGTATTTT. This translates into CASGHDVMATDTQYF.

The chain carries TRBV2 and TRBJ1-5, with D possibly TRBD1 on 6 matching bases. There are 14 residues in the CDR3. The V and J ends lost 7 bases and 3 bases respectively, with 13 bases between them. Looked up from germline, CDR1 is SNHLY and CDR2 is FYNNEI. DNA for the CDR3: TGTGCCAGCACCATCGGACAGTTCAATCAGCCCCAGCATTTT. It is translated as CASTIGQFNQPQHF.

The chain couples TRBV7-6 to TRBJ2-3; 7 bases fit TRBD1. The CDR3 runs 13 residues. CDR1 is SGHVS, CDR2 FNYEAQ, per germline. V lost 6 bases and J lost 4; bases outside the gene matches: 4. The CDR3 is CASRPQGADTQYF. CDR3 nucleotides: TGTGCCAGCAGACCCCAGGGGGCAGATACGCAGTATTTT.

V is TRBV4-2 and J is TRBJ2-2, with D perhaps matching TRBD1 (5 bases). Per the germline V gene, CDR1 is LGHNA and CDR2 is YNFKEQ. CDR3 length equals 12 residues. Deletions cut 1 base from V and 14 bases from J, with 11 bases between. The CDR3 sequence is CASSQGGLPLFF. The DNA of the CDR3 is TGTGCCAGCAGCCAAGGGGGCTTGCCACTGTTTTTT.

The gene calls are TRBV10-1 and TRBJ1-1, with a possible D match to TRBD1 (5 bases). Germline CDR1 and CDR2: WNHNN and SYGVQD (reference sequence). V lost 3 bases, J lost 5 bases, and 7 bases lay in between. The CDR3 runs 12 residues. Here the CDR3 reads CASSDRGTEAFF. CDR3 nucleotide sequence: TGCGCCAGCAGTGACCGGGGGACTGAAGCTTTCTTT.

The rearrangement links TRBV5-1 to TRBJ2-7; the match to TRBD1 covers 7 bases. CDR1 and CDR2 from the germline V gene are SGHRS and YFSETQ. The length of the CDR3 is 14 residues. V shed 1 base and J 5 bases; nucleotides not matched to a gene: 6. The CDR3 DNA sequence: TGCGCCAGCAGCTTGACAGGGGCGCAGAACGAGCAGTACTTC. It yields the protein CASSLTGAQNEQYF. The whole variable domain, remainder taken from reference TRBV5-1 and TRBJ2-7, is KAGVTQTPRYLIKTRGQQVTLSCSPISGHRSVSWYQQTPGQGLQFLFEYFSETQRNKGNFPGRFSGRQFSNSRSEMNVSTLELGDSALYLCASSLTGAQNEQYFGPGTRLTVT.

The chain combines TRBV6-1 with TRBJ1-5; 8 bases are a match to TRBD1. Unmatched junction bases numbered 3, after V lost 2 bases and J lost 6 bases. In germline, CDR1 is MNHNS, CDR2 SASEGT. This CDR3 region has 14 residues. CDR3 protein: CASSEYTGGQPQHF. The CDR3 coding sequence is TGTGCCAGCAGTGAATACACAGGGGGTCAGCCCCAGCATTTT.

This clone was recorded a few times. The chain couples TRBV21-1 to TRBJ2-5; the table's D call of TRBD1 was not tested on the DNA. TRBV21-1 is a pseudogene. The CDR3 is made up of 14 amino acids. CDR3 coding DNA: TGTGCCAGCACCCCTGACAGGGGAGGTAAGACCCAGTACTTC. Translating it yields CASTPDRGGKTQYF.

The chain is built from TRBV7-2 and TRBJ2-1, with 9 bases that match TRBD1. Looked up from germline, CDR1 is SGHTA and CDR2 is FQGNSA. The V segment lost 5 bases and the J segment 0 bases; nucleotides outside the gene matches: 2. The CDR3 is 15 residues long. The CDR3: CASSEDRGSYNEQFF. Here the CDR3 DNA reads TGTGCCAGCAGCGAGGACAGGGGCTCCTACAATGAGCAGTTCTTC. The full variable domain, its missing parts supplied by reference TRBV7-2 and TRBJ2-1, is GAGVSQSPSNKVTEKGKDVELRCDPISGHTALYWYRQSLGQGLEFLIYFQGNSAPDKSGLPSDRFSAERTGGSVSTLTIQRTQQEDSAVYLCASSEDRGSYNEQFFGPGTRLTVL.